This T cell receptor (beta chain) was captured by sequencing in a study of blood T cells in healthy people across ages. A note on this clonotype: It may be a read error: a sequence one base away is much more abundant.

This CDR3 has 14 amino acids. The germline V gene encodes CDR1 SGHVS and CDR2 FQNEAQ. The use of a sample-barcoded 5' primer and a J-beta primer mix characterized a second PCR of roughly 6 to 11 cycles. One entry per CDR3 protein, called by TCRdb with MiXCR from the 5' RACE reads. The sample contains roughly 650,000 distinct CDR3 sequences, 32% of which appear only once. Sequencing input: blood. This chain links TRBV7-8 with TRBJ2-1, with 10 bases lining up with TRBD1. The origin of this receptor is a woman older than 75 in good health. The CDR3 protein is CASSFETGGGERFF. The CDR3 DNA reads as TGTGCCAGCAGCTTCGAGACAGGGGGCGGTGAGCGGTTCTTC.